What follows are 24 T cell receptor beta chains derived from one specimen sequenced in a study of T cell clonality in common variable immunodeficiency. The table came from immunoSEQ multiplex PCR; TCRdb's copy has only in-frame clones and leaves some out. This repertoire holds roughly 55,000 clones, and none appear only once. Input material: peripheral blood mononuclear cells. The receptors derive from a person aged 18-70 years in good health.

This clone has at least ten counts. The CDR3 is CASSQEGGYSPLHF. The DNA read from the CDR3 is TGTGCCAGCAGCCAAGAAGGGGGCTATTCACCC. V usage is TRBV14 and J usage is TRBJ1-6; TRBD1 aligns across 7 bases. The sequence runs out 3 residues before the end of the CDR3; the remainder is reconstructed from the germline J gene. V gave up 0 bases and J gave up 8 bases; unmatched junction bases: 1. Germline V gene lookup returns CDR1 SGHDN and CDR2 FVKESK. The CDR3 is made up of 14 amino acids.

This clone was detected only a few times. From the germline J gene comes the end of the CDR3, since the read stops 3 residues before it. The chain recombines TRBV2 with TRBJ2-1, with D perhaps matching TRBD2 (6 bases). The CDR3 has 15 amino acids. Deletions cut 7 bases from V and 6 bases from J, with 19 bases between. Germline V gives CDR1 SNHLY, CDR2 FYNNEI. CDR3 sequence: CASTMGGGGSNEQFF. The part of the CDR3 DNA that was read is TGTGCCAGCACGATGGGGGGAGGAGGGAGCAATGAG.

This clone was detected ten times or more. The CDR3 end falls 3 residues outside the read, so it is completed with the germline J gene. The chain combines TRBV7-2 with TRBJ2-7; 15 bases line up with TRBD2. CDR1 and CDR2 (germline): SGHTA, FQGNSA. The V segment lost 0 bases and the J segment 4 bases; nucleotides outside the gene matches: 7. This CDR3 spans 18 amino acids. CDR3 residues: CASSLAGGLAGGQYEQYF. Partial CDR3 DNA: TGTGCCAGCAGCTTAGCGGGGGGACTAGCGGGAGGTCAGTACGAG.

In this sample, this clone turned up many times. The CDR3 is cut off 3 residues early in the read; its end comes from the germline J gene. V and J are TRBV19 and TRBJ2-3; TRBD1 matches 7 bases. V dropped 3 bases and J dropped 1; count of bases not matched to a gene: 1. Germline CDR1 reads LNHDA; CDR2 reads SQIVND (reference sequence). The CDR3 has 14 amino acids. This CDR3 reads CASSIQGGTDTQYF. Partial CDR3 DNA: TGTGCCAGTAGTATTCAGGGGGGCACAGATACG.

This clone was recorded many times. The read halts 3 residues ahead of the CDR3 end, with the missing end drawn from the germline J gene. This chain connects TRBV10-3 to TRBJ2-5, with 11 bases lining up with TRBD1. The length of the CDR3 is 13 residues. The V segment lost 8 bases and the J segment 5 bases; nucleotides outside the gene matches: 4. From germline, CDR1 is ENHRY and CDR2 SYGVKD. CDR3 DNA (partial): TGTGCCATCGGACAGGGGGCGAGGGAGACC. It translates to CAIGQGARET. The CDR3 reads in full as CAIGQGARETQYF.

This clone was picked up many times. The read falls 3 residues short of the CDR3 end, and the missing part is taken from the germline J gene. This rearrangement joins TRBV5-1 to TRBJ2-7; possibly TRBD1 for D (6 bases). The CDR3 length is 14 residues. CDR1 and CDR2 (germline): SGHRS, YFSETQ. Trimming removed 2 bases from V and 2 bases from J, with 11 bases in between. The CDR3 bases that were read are TGCGCCAGCAGCTTATGGCAGGGGCCCTACGAG. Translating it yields CASSLWQGPYE. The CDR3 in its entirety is CASSLWQGPYEQYF.

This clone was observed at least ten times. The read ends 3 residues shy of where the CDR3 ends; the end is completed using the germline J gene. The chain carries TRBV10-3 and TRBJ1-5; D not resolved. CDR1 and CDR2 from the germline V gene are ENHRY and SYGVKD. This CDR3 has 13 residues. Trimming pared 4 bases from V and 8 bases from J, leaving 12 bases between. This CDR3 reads CAISGALGEPQHF. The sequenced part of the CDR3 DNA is TGTGCCATCAGTGGGGCCCTCGGGGAGCCC.

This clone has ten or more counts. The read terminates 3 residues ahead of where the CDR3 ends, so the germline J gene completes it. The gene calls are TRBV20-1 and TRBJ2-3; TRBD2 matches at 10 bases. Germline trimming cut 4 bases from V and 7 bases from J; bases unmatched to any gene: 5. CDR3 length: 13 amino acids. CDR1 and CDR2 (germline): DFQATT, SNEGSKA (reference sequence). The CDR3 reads CSANGLADNTQYF. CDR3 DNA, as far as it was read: TGCAGTGCTAATGGACTAGCGGATAATACG.

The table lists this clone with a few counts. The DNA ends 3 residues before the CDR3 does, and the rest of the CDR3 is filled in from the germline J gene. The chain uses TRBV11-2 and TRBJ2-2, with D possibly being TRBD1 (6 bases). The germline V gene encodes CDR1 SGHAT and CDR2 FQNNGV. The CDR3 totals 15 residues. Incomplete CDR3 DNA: TGTGCCAGCAGCTTGGAGAGACAGGACGTTGAAAAG. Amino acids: CASSLERQDVEK. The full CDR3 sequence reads CASSLERQDVEKLFF.

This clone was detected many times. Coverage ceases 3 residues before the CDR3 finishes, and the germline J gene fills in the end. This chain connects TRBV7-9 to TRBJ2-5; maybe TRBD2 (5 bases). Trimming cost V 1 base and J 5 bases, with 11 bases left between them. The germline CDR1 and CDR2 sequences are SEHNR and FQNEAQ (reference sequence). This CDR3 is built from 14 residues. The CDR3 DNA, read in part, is TGTGCCAGCAGCTTAGGGTCTAGCAGGGAGACC. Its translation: CASSLGSSRET. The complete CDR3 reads CASSLGSSRETQYF. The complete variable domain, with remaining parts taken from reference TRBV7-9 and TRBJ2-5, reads DTGVSQNPRHKITKRGQNVTFRCDPISEHNRLYWYRQTLGQGPEFLTYFQNEAQLEKSRLLSDRFSAERPKGSFSTLEIQRTEQGDSAMYLCASSLGSSRETQYFGPGTRLLVL.

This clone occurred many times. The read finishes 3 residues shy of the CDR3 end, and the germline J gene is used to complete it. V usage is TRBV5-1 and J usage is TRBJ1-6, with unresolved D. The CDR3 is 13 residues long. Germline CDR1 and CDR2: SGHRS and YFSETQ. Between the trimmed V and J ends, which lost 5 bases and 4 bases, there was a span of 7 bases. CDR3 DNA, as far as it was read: TGCGCCAGCAGGGGCCTTTATAATTCACCC. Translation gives CASRGLYNSP. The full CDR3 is CASRGLYNSPLHF.

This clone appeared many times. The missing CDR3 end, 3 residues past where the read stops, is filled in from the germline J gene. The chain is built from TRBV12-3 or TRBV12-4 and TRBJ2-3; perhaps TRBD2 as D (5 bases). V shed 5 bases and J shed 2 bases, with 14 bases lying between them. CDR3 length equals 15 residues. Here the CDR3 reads CASSRKRSDTDTQYF. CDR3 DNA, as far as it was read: TGTGCCAGCAGTCGAAAGCGGAGCGACACAGATACG.

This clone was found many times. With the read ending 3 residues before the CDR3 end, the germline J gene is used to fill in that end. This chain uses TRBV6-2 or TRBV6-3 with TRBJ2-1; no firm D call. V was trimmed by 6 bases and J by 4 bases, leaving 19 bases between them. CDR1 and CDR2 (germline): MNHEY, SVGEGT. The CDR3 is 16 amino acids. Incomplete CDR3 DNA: TGTGCCAGCAGAACTACCTCGCCCCTAAGTTACAATGAG. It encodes CASRTTSPLSYNE. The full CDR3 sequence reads CASRTTSPLSYNEQFF.

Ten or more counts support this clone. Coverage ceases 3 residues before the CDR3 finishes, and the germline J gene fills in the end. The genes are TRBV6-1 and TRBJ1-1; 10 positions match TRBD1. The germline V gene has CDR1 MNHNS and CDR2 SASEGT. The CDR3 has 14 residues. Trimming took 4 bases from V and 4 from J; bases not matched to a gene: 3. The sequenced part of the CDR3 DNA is TGTGCCAGCAGTGTCCGGGACAGGGGCACTGAA. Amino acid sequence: CASSVRDRGTE. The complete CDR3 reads CASSVRDRGTEAFF.

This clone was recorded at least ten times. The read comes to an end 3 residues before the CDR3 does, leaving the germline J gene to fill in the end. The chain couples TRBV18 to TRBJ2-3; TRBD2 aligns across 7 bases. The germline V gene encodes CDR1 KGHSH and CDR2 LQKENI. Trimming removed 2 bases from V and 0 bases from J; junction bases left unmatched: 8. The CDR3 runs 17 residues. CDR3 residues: CASSPIIGEGSTDTQYF. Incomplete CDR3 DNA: TGTGCCAGCTCACCAATTATCGGGGAGGGAAGCACAGATACG. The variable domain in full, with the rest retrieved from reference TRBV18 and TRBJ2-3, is NAGVMQNPRHLVRRRGQEARLRCSPMKGHSHVYWYRQLPEEGLKFMVYLQKENIIDESGMPKERFSAEFPKEGPSILRIQQVVRGDSAAYFCASSPIIGEGSTDTQYFGPGTRLTVL.

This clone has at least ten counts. The sequenced part of the CDR3 DNA is TGCGCCAGCAACATCATGGGGCAGGGTGATGAAAAA. It codes for CASNIMGQGDEK. The whole CDR3 region reads CASNIMGQGDEKLFF. The chain couples TRBV5-1 to TRBJ1-4; the D gene is possibly TRBD1 (5 bases). Read coverage stops 3 residues before the CDR3 terminus; the germline J gene supplies the remainder. Between the trimmed V and J ends, which lost 6 bases and 6 bases, there was a span of 18 bases. Looked up from germline, CDR1 is SGHRS and CDR2 is YFSETQ. The length of the CDR3 is 15 residues.

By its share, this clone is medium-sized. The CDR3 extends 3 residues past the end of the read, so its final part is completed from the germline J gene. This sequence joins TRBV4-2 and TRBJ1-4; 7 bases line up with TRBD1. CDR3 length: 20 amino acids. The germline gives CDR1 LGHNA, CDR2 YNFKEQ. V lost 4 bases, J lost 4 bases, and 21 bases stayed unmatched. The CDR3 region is CASSPVKQTGTDVINEKLFF. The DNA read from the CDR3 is TGTGCCAGCAGCCCCGTCAAACAAACCGGGACAGACGTAATTAATGAAAAA.

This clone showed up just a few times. The CDR3 bases that were read are TGTGCCAGTAGTGAACAGCGGGGCTCCTACGAG. Protein: CASSEQRGSYE. The whole CDR3 sequence is CASSEQRGSYEQYF. The chain recombines TRBV19 with TRBJ2-7, with TRBD2 matching 7 bases. The read ends 3 residues before the CDR3 terminus; that terminus is restored from the germline J gene. The V and J ends lost 5 bases and 0 bases, in that order; junction bases with no gene match: 4. The germline CDR1 and CDR2 sequences are LNHDA and SQIVND (reference sequence). CDR3 length: 14 amino acids.

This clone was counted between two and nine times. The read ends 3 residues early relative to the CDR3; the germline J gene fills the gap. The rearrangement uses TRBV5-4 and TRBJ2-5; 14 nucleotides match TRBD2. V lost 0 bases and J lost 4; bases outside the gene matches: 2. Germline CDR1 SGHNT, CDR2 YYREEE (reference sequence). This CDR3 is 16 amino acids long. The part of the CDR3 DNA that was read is TGTGCCAGCAGCTTGGGACTAGCGGGAGGGCCAGAGACC. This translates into CASSLGLAGGPET. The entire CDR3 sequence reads CASSLGLAGGPETQYF.

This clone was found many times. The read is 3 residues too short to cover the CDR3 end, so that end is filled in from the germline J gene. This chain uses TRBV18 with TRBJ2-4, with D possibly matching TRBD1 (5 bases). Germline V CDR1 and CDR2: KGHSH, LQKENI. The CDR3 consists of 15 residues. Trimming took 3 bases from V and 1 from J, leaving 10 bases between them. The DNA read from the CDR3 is TGTGCCAGCTCACCCCTGACAGTGGCCAAAAACATT. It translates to CASSPLTVAKNI. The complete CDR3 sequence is CASSPLTVAKNIQYF.

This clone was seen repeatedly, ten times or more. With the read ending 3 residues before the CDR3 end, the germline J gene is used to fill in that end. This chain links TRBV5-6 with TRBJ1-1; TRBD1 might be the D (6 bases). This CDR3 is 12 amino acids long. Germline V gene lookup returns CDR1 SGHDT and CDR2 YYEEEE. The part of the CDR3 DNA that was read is TGTGCCAGCAGCCCGGGGGGGGCAGAA. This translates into CASSPGGAE. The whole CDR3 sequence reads CASSPGGAEAFF. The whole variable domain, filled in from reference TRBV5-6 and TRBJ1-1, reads DAGVTQSPTHLIKTRGQQVTLRCSPKSGHDTVSWYQQALGQGPQFIFQYYEEEERQRGNFPDRFSGHQFPNYSSELNVNALLLGDSALYLCASSPGGAEAFFGQGTRLTVV.

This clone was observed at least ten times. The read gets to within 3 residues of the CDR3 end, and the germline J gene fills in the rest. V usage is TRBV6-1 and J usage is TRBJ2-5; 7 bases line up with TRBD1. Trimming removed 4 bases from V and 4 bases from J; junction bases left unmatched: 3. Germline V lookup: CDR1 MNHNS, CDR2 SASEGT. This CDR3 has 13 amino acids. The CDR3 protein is CASSVYRGETQYF. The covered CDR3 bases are TGTGCCAGCAGTGTTTACAGGGGAGAGACC.

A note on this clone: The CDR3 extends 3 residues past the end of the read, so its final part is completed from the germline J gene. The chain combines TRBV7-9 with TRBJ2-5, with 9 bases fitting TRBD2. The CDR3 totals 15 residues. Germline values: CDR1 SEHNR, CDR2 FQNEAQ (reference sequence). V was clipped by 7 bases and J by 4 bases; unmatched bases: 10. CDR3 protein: CASTRGSGGGETQYF. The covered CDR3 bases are TGTGCCAGCACGAGGGGTAGCGGGGGAGGAGAGACC. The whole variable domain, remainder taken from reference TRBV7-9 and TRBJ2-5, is DTGVSQNPRHKITKRGQNVTFRCDPISEHNRLYWYRQTLGQGPEFLTYFQNEAQLEKSRLLSDRFSAERPKGSFSTLEIQRTEQGDSAMYLCASTRGSGGGETQYFGPGTRLLVL.

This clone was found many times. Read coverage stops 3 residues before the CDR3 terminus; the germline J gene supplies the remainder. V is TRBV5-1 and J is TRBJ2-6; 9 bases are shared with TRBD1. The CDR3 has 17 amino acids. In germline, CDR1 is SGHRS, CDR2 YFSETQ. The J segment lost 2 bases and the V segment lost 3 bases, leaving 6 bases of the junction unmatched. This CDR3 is CASSSTGGVTGANVLTF. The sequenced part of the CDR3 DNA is TGCGCCAGCAGCTCGACAGGGGGGGTAACTGGGGCCAACGTC. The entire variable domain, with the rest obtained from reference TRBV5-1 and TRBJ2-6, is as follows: KAGVTQTPRYLIKTRGQQVTLSCSPISGHRSVSWYQQTPGQGLQFLFEYFSETQRNKGNFPGRFSGRQFSNSRSEMNVSTLELGDSALYLCASSSTGGVTGANVLTFGAGSRLTVL.